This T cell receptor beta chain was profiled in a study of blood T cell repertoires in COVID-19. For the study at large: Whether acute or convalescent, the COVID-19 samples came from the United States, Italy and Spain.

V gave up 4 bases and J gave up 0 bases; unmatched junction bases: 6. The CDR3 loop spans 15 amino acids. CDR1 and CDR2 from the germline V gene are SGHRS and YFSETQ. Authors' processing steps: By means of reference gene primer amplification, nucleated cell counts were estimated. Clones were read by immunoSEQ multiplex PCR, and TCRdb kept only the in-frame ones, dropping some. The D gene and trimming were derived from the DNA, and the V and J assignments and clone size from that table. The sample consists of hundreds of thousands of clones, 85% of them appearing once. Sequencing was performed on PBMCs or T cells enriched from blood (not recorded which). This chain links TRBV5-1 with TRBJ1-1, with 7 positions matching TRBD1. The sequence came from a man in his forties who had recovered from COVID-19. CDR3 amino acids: CASSATGQLNTEAFF. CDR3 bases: TGCGCCAGCAGCGCTACGGGACAGCTGAACACTGAAGCTTTCTTT.